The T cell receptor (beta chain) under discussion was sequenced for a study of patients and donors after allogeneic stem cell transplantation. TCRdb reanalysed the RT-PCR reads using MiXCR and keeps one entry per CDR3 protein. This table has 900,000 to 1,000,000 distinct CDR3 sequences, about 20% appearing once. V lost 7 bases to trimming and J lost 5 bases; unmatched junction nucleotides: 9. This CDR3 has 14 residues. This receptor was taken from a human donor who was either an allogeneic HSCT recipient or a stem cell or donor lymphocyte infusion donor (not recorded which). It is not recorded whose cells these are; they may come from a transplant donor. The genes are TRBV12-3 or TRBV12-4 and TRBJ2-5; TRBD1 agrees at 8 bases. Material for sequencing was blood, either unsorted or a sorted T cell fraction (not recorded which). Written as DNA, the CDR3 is TGTGCCAGCACCGTCGACAGGGGTGTTGAGACCCAGTACTTC. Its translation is CASTVDRGVETQYF.